This TCR beta chain came from a study of Graves' ophthalmopathy and Graves' hyperthyroidism. The overall study: Peripheral blood sampling occurred at initial diagnosis, before any treatment. General observations from the study: Most thyroid-expanded clonotypes exceeding 0.001 frequency were also found in blood.

Trimming at V came to 5 bases and at J to 2 bases, leaving 9 bases not matched to a gene. CDR3 length: 16 residues. The germline V gene has CDR1 SGHTA and CDR2 FQGNSA. In its sample, this clonotype was seen many times. Antigen specificity is unknown. Diagnoses were established from clinical symptoms, serum thyroxine, TRAb, thyroid ultrasound and orbital computed tomography. What supplied the PBMCs was more than 7.5 ml of fresh peripheral blood. Scientists amplified the TCR beta CDR3 regions from RNA transcripts. Second-round multiplex PCR came after first-round RT-PCR with HTBI primers. From the multiplex PCR reads, TCRdb called clonotypes with MiXCR, one entry per CDR3 protein. The data show under 250,000 distinct CDR3 sequences, with less than 30% seen just once and about 8.2% held by the top ten.

This receptor was taken from a man in his forties or fifties with Graves' ophthalmopathy. This chain uses TRBV7-2 with TRBJ1-3; 7 nucleotides align to TRBD1. Material for sequencing was peripheral blood. The CDR3 sequence: CASSTRGGYTGNTIYF. The CDR3 DNA reads as TGTGCCAGCAGCACCCGAGGGGGCTACACTGGAAACACCATATATTTT.